Each of the 26 T cell receptor beta chains below was sequenced from the same sample in a study of regulatory T cells in long-lasting Graves disease. For TCR beta, libraries came from iRepertoire HTBI primers and Arm-PCR of CDR3 regions. From the multiplex PCR reads, TCRdb called clonotypes with MiXCR, one entry per CDR3 protein. The repertoire has approximately 230,000 distinct CDR3 sequences, roughly 18% of them found once; the top ten carry roughly 23%. Stated time point: newly diagnosed GD, antithyroid drugs for less than 3 months. There was RNA extracted from PBMCs, and the TCR library was made from it. This specimen was peripheral blood mononuclear cells (PBMCs), taken at new diagnosis, from a patient treated with antithyroid drugs. These receptors were obtained from a female donor with Graves disease.

This clonotype was observed at least ten times. The chain links TRBV11-3 to TRBJ2-1, with 16 bases matching TRBD2. V gave up 4 bases and J gave up 8 bases; unmatched junction bases: 2. CDR3 length: 15 residues. Germline lookup yields CDR1 SGHNT and CDR2 YENEEA. The CDR3 region is CASSSGLAGGHEQFF. The CDR3 DNA is TGTGCCAGCAGCTCGGGACTAGCGGGAGGGCATGAGCAGTTCTTC. The variable domain in full, with the rest retrieved from reference TRBV11-3 and TRBJ2-1, is EAGVVQSPRYKIIEKKQPVAFWCNPISGHNTLYWYLQNLGQGPELLIRYENEEAVDDSQLPKDRFSAERLKGVDSTLKIQPAELGDSAVYLCASSSGLAGGHEQFFGPGTRLTVL.

Many counts were recorded for this clonotype. The V gene is TRBV19, the J gene TRBJ1-2; D unclear. This CDR3 has 13 amino acids. Per germline, CDR1 LNHDA and CDR2 SQIVND (reference sequence). Trimming shortened V by 6 bases and J by 3 bases, and 11 bases separated the two germline ends. CDR3 coding DNA: TGTGCCAGTAGCAGAGCGGCCTACTATGGCTACACCTTC. Translation gives CASSRAAYYGYTF.

This clonotype has at least ten counts. The rearrangement links TRBV5-5 to TRBJ2-7; no clear D gene. Germline CDR1 SGHKS, CDR2 YYEKEE (reference sequence). This CDR3 has 14 residues. Trimming took 4 bases from V and 5 from J, leaving 16 bases between them. The CDR3 bases are TGTGCCAGCAGCCGGACGGTAGGGCGCCACGAGCAGTACTTC. Amino acids: CASSRTVGRHEQYF.

To note about this clonotype: A far larger clone is just one base off, so this is likely a read error. The V gene is TRBV20-1, the J gene TRBJ2-3, with D possibly TRBD2 on 5 matching bases. The J call may be faulty, since TRBJ2-1 better matches the DNA end. CDR3 length: 14 amino acids. CDR1 and CDR2 from the germline V gene are DFQATT and SNEGSKA (reference sequence). In DNA, the CDR3 is TGCAGTGTTAGACCACCTCTAGCCTCCAATGAGCAGTTCTTC. Protein sequence: CSVRPPLASNEQFF.

This clonotype was observed many times. The chain uses TRBV2 and TRBJ2-5; tentative D call: TRBD2 (6 bases). The CDR3 contains 12 residues. V was trimmed by 7 bases and J by 2 bases, leaving 8 bases between them. The germline V gene has CDR1 SNHLY and CDR2 FYNNEI. The CDR3 nucleotides read TGTGCCAGCAAGGAGGGACAAGAGACCCAGTACTTC. It codes for CASKEGQETQYF. Full variable domain (remainder filled in from reference TRBV2 and TRBJ2-5): EPEVTQTPSHQVTQMGQEVILRCVPISNHLYFYWYRQILGQKVEFLVSFYNNEISEKSEIFDDQFSVERPDGSNFTLKIRSTKLEDSAMYFCASKEGQETQYFGPGTRLLVL.

The J gene is TRBJ2-1, the V gene TRBV2, with D possibly matching TRBD1 (6 bases). V was clipped by 8 bases and J by 1 base, with 12 bases between them. Looked up from germline, CDR1 is SNHLY and CDR2 is FYNNEI. The CDR3 has 14 residues. CDR3 amino acids: CASQGTPSYNEQFF. CDR3 DNA sequence: TGTGCCAGCCAAGGGACACCTTCCTACAATGAGCAGTTCTTC.

This clonotype was seen at least ten times. The rearrangement links TRBV6-2 or TRBV6-3 to TRBJ2-5; 8 bases are shared with TRBD2. The CDR3 sequence is 16 residues long. Germline V gives CDR1 MNHEY, CDR2 SVGEGT. With 7 bases clipped from V and 5 bases from J, the junction kept 15 bases outside the gene matches. The CDR3 reads CASNQDREGRRETQYF. In DNA, the CDR3 is TGTGCCAGCAACCAAGACCGGGAGGGCCGGCGGGAGACCCAGTACTTC.

This clonotype was detected ten times or more. The V and J genes are TRBV27 and TRBJ2-1; TRBD2 aligns across 8 bases. Germline V gene data show CDR1 as MNHEY and CDR2 as SMNVEV (reference sequence). V shed 7 bases, J shed 6 bases, and the junction held 5 bases outside the gene matches. This CDR3 is 13 amino acids long. The chain's CDR3 is CASKRLAGNEQFF. Here the CDR3 DNA reads TGTGCCAGCAAGAGGCTAGCGGGCAATGAGCAGTTCTTC.

This clonotype was found many times. The chain couples TRBV20-1 to TRBJ2-2; a weak D match, TRBD2 (5 bases). With 6 bases removed from V and 1 base from J, the gap between germline ends came to 15 bases. This CDR3 has 15 amino acids. Germline V gene sequence: CDR1 DFQATT, CDR2 SNEGSKA (reference sequence). CDR3 residues: CSAPARTLNTGELFF. The CDR3 nucleotides read TGCAGTGCCCCGGCCCGGACTTTGAACACCGGGGAGCTGTTTTTT.

This clonotype was observed at least ten times. This chain links TRBV24-1 with TRBJ2-6; D remains unclear. The germline V gene has CDR1 KGHDR and CDR2 SFDVKD. Trimming removed 4 bases at V and 9 bases at J, with 3 bases between. This CDR3 comprises 11 residues. CDR3 protein: CATSEGNVLTF. The CDR3 nucleotides read TGTGCCACCAGTGAGGGCAACGTCCTGACTTTC.

This clonotype was counted ten times or more. In nucleotides, the CDR3 is TGTGCCAGCAAGAGGGCCACCGGGGAGCTGTTTTTT. Translation gives CASKRATGELFF. The rearrangement joins TRBV6-1 to TRBJ2-2, with a possible D match to TRBD2 (5 bases). The CDR3 is 12 amino acids. V was cut by 7 bases and J by 4 bases, with 7 bases left in between. Germline values: CDR1 MNHNS, CDR2 SASEGT.

This clonotype was seen at least ten times. This chain connects TRBV12-3 or TRBV12-4 to TRBJ1-2; 7 nucleotides line up with TRBD1. Trimming at V came to 2 bases and at J to 5 bases, leaving 8 bases not matched to a gene. The CDR3 covers 15 residues. CDR3 amino acids: CASSLLWGRGYGYTF. The CDR3 DNA sequence: TGTGCCAGCAGTTTATTATGGGGCAGGGGGTATGGCTACACCTTC.

This clonotype showed up many times. J is TRBJ2-3 and V is TRBV11-2, with 11 bases lining up with TRBD1. CDR1 is SGHAT, CDR2 FQNNGV, per germline. Trimming removed 2 bases from V and 3 bases from J; junction bases left unmatched: 7. CDR3 length: 17 amino acids. The CDR3 reads CASSLYYGTGGTDTQYF. DNA of the CDR3: TGTGCCAGCAGCTTATATTACGGGACAGGGGGGACAGATACGCAGTATTTT.

This clonotype occurred many times. The chain carries TRBV6-1 and TRBJ1-1; D might be TRBD1 (6 bases). V lost 6 bases, J lost 1 base, and 18 bases lay in between. This CDR3 region has 16 residues. Per germline, CDR1 MNHNS and CDR2 SASEGT. In DNA form, the CDR3 reads TGTGCCAGCAGCAGAAATACAGGGTCTCGGAACACTGAAGCTTTCTTT. Translation: CASSRNTGSRNTEAFF.

This clonotype appeared many times. The chain couples TRBV28 to TRBJ1-3; tentatively, D is TRBD1 (5 bases). V was shortened by 7 bases and J by 0 bases, with 16 bases between the two germline ends. CDR1 is MDHEN and CDR2 is SYDVKM in the germline V gene. The CDR3 has 16 amino acids. CDR3: CASILRGSTSGNTIYF. CDR3 bases: TGTGCCAGCATCCTCCGGGGCTCCACCTCTGGAAACACCATATATTTT.

The sample holds many counts of this clonotype. The chain uses TRBV12-3 or TRBV12-4 and TRBJ2-1; D perhaps matches TRBD2 (5 bases). Trimming cost V 5 bases and J 12 bases, with 14 bases left between them. The CDR3 has 12 amino acids. The CDR3 loop is CASSRSKGVQFF. The CDR3 DNA is TGTGCCAGCAGTCGATCGAAGGGAGTGCAGTTCTTC.

The chain couples TRBV19 to TRBJ1-1; possibly TRBD1 for D (5 bases). The CDR3 has 14 residues. V gave up 2 bases and J gave up 4 bases, with 11 bases separating them. Germline CDR1 and CDR2: LNHDA and SQIVND (reference sequence). CDR3 DNA sequence: TGTGCCAGTAGTATACAGGGCGAGGGCACTGAAGCTTTCTTT. As protein: CASSIQGEGTEAFF. Variable domain in full (rest from reference TRBV19 and TRBJ1-1): DGGITQSPKYLFRKEGQNVTLSCEQNLNHDAMYWYRQDPGQGLRLIYYSQIVNDFQKGDIAEGYSVSREKKESFPLTVTSAQKNPTAFYLCASSIQGEGTEAFFGQGTRLTVV.

The chain joins TRBV24-1 to TRBJ2-1, with 11 bases matching TRBD1. Germline CDR1 KGHDR, CDR2 SFDVKD. This CDR3 is 17 amino acids long. Trimming took 3 bases from V and 8 from J; bases not matched to a gene: 11. CDR3 amino acids: CATSDGGPGQGDYEQFF. The CDR3 nucleotides read TGTGCCACCAGTGATGGGGGGCCGGGACAGGGGGACTATGAGCAGTTCTTC.

This clonotype was seen repeatedly, ten times or more. The V gene is TRBV11-3, the J gene TRBJ2-1, with no clear D. The CDR3 has 11 amino acids. Germline V lookup: CDR1 SGHNT, CDR2 YENEEA. Trimming pared 3 bases from V and 7 bases from J, leaving 4 bases between. CDR3 residues: CASSLGNEQFF. Written as DNA, the CDR3 is TGTGCCAGCAGCTTGGGGAATGAGCAGTTCTTC.

V gene TRBV12-3 or TRBV12-4 combines with J gene TRBJ1-2; tentatively, D is TRBD1 (6 bases). This CDR3 is 16 amino acids long. V lost 3 bases to trimming and J lost 5 bases, with 19 bases between them. The CDR3 nucleotides are TGTGCCAGCAGTTTTAGGGGGACCCAGCTTGGGTATGGCTACACCTTC. This translates into CASSFRGTQLGYGYTF.

This clonotype was detected many times. The rearrangement links TRBV2 to TRBJ1-1, with D tentatively TRBD1 (6 bases). This CDR3 has 11 residues. The germline V and J ends were trimmed by 4 bases and 11 bases, with 11 bases remaining between them. Germline CDR1 SNHLY, CDR2 FYNNEI. The CDR3 DNA is TGTGCCAGCAGTGTAGGGGGGATTGCTTTCTTT. Translation gives CASSVGGIAFF.

This clonotype has just a few counts. Likely a read error: the CDR3 ends without its conserved phenylalanine or tryptophan. The chain recombines TRBV6-1 with TRBJ1-2, with D possibly being TRBD1 (6 bases). Germline CDR1 is MNHNS and CDR2 is SASEGT. The CDR3 has 13 residues. The V and J ends lost 6 bases and 8 bases respectively, with 16 bases between them. CDR3 sequence: CASRVDRLEGYTS. The CDR3 bases are TGTGCCAGCAGGGTTGACAGGTTGGAGGGCTACACCTCC.

This clonotype was found many times. V is TRBV20-1 and J is TRBJ2-1; 7 bases agree with TRBD2. The germline V gene encodes CDR1 DFQATT and CDR2 SNEGSKA (reference sequence). This CDR3 has 16 residues. V lost 0 bases, J lost 4 bases, and 9 bases stayed unmatched. The CDR3 is CSARDGGEGPYNEQFF. In DNA form, the CDR3 reads TGCAGTGCTAGAGATGGAGGGGAGGGCCCTTACAATGAGCAGTTCTTC.

This clonotype showed up many times. CDR3 in amino acids: CASSSHLQSTDTQYF. DNA of the CDR3: TGTGCCAGCAGCTCCCACCTCCAGTCCACAGATACGCAGTATTTT. The V call is TRBV7-2, the J call TRBJ2-3; D not certain. V lost 4 bases to trimming and J lost 2 bases, with 13 bases between them. CDR1 is SGHTA, CDR2 FQGNSA, per germline. The CDR3 is 15 residues long. The full variable domain, completed using reference TRBV7-2 and TRBJ2-3, is GAGVSQSPSNKVTEKGKDVELRCDPISGHTALYWYRQSLGQGLEFLIYFQGNSAPDKSGLPSDRFSAERTGGSVSTLTIQRTQQEDSAVYLCASSSHLQSTDTQYFGPGTRLTVL.

This clonotype was seen ten or more times. The chain is built from TRBV7-2 and TRBJ2-1; the D gene is possibly TRBD2 (6 bases). V lost 5 bases and J lost 5, with 13 bases in between. Looked up from germline, CDR1 is SGHTA and CDR2 is FQGNSA. The CDR3 is 14 amino acids. The chain's CDR3 is CASSRDSNNNEQFF. CDR3 bases: TGTGCCAGCAGCCGGGACTCCAACAACAATGAGCAGTTCTTC.

This clonotype appeared many times. One end of the junction varies from germline; a read error may be responsible. CDR3 protein: CASSQAGTAELRPVF. CDR3 DNA: TGCGCCAGCAGCCAAGCCGGGACTGCCGAGCTCCGCCCTGTCTTC. This sequence joins TRBV4-1 and TRBJ2-1, with TRBD2 as a possible D gene (6 bases). The CDR3 totals 15 residues. CDR1 is MGHRA and CDR2 is YSYEKL in the germline V gene.